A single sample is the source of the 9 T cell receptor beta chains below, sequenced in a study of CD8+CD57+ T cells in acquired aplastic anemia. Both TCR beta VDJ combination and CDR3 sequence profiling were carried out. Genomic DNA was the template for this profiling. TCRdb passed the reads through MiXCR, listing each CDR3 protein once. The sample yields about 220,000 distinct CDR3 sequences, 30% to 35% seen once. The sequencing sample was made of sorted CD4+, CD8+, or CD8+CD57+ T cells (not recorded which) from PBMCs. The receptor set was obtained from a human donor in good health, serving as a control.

CDR3 coding DNA: TGTGCCAGCAGGAACCTTCGGGACAGGCCCCATGAAGCTTTCTTT. Translation gives CASRNLRDRPHEAFF. This chain uses TRBV7-2 with TRBJ1-1; 8 bases are a match to TRBD1. Germline values: CDR1 SGHTA, CDR2 FQGNSA. V was pared by 6 bases and J by 7 bases, with 13 bases of the junction left unmatched. CDR3 length: 15 residues.

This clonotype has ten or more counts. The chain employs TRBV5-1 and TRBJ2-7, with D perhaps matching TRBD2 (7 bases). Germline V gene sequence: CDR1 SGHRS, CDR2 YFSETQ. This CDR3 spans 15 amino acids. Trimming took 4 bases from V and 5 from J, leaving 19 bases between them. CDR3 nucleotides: TGCGCCAGCAGCATCTCGGGGGGCGCTGGTCACGAGCAGTACTTC. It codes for CASSISGGAGHEQYF.

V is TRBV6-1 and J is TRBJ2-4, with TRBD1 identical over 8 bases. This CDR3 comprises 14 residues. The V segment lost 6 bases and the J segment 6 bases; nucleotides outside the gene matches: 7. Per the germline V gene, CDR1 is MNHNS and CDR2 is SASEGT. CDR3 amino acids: CASSRDRTSNIQYF. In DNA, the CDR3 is TGTGCCAGCAGCAGGGACAGGACCTCAAACATTCAGTACTTC.

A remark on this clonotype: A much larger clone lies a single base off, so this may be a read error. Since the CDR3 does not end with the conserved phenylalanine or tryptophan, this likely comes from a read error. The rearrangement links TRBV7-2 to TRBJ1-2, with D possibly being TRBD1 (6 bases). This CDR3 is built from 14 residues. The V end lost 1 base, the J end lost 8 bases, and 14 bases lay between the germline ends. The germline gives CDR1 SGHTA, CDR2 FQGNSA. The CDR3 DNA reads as TGTGCCAGCAGCTTAGAGACGGGGGCGGGGGGCTACACCCTC. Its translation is CASSLETGAGGYTL.

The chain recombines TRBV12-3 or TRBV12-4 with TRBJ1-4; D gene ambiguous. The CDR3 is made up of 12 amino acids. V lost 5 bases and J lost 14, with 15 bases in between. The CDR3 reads CASSAWEGFLFF. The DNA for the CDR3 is TGTGCCAGCAGTGCGTGGGAAGGGTTCCTGTTTTTT.

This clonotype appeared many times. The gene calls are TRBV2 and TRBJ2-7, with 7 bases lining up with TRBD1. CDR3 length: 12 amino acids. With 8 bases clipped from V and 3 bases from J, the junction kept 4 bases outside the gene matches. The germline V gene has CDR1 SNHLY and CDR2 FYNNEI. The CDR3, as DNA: TGTGCCAGCGAAGGGGGCGGCTACGAGCAGTACTTC. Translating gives CASEGGGYEQYF. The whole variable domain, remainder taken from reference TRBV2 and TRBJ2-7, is EPEVTQTPSHQVTQMGQEVILRCVPISNHLYFYWYRQILGQKVEFLVSFYNNEISEKSEIFDDQFSVERPDGSNFTLKIRSTKLEDSAMYFCASEGGGYEQYFGPGTRLTVT.

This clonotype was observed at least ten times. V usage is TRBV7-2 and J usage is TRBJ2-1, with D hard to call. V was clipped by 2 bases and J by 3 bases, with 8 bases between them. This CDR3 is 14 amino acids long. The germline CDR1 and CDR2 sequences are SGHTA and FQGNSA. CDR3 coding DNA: TGTGCCAGCAGCTTATACATCGGCTACAATGAGCAGTTCTTC. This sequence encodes CASSLYIGYNEQFF.

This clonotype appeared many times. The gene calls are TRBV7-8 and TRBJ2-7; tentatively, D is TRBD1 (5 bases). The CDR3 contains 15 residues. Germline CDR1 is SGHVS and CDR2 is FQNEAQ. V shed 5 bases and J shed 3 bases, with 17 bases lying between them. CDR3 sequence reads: CASSATRVPIYEQYF. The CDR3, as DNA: TGTGCCAGCAGCGCGACCAGGGTCCCAATCTACGAGCAGTACTTC.

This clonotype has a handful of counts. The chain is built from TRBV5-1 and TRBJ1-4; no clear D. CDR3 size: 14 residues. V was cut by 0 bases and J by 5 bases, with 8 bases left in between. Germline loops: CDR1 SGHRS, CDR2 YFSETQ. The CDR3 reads CASSLGQANEKLFF. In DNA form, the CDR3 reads TGCGCCAGCAGCTTGGGGCAGGCAAATGAAAAACTGTTTTTT.